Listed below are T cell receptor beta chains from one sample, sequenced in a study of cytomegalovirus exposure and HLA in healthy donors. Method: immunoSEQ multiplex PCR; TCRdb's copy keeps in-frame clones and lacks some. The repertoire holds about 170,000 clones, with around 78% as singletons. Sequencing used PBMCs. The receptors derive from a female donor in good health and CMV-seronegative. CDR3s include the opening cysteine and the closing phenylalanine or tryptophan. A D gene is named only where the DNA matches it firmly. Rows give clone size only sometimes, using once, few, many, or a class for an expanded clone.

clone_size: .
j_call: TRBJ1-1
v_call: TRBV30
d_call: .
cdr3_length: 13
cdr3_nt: TGTGCCTGGAGGACCTGGGGGGAAACTGAAGCTTTCTTT
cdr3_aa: CAWRTWGETEAFF

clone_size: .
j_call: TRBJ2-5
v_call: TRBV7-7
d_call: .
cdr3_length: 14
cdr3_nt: TGTGCCAGCAGCCCGGTTACAGGGAGCGGGGAGCAGTACTTC
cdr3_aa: CASSPVTGSGEQYF

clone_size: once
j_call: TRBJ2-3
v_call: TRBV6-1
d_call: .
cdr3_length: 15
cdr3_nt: TGTGCCAGCAGTGAAGGACAGACTAGCACAGATACGCAGTATTTT
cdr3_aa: CASSEGQTSTDTQYF

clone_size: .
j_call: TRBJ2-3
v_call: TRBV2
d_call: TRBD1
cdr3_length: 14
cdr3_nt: TGTGCCAGCAGGGGGGACAGCGGATCAGATACGCAGTATTTT
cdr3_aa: CASRGDSGSDTQYF

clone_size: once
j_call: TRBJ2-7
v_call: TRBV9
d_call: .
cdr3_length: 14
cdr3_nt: TGTGCCAGCAGCGCCTCTGCCAGGGACTACGAGCAGTACTTC
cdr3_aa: CASSASARDYEQYF

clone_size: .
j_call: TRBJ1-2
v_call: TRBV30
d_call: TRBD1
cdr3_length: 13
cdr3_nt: TGTGCCTGGAGTCCAGACAGGGGTTATGGCTACACCTTC
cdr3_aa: CAWSPDRGYGYTF

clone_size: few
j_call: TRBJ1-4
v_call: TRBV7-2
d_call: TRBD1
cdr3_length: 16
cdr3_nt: TGTGCCAGCAGCCCATCGTACAGGACAGGGGACGAAAAACTGTTTTTT
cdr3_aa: CASSPSYRTGDEKLFF

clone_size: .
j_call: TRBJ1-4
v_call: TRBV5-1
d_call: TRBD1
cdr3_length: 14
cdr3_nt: TGCGCCAGCAGCCTGGCCGGGACAGAAGAAAAACTGTTTTTT
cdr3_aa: CASSLAGTEEKLFF

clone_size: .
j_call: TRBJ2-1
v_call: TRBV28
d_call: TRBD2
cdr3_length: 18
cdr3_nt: TGTGCCAGCAGTTTAGGACCTAGCGGGAGGGCCGCGGGCAATGAGCAGTTCTTC
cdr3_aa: CASSLGPSGRAAGNEQFF

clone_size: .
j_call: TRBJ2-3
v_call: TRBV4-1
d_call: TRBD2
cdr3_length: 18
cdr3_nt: TGCGCCAGCAGCAAGCTGCCCTCTAGCGGGGGGACCTCAGATACGCAGTATTTT
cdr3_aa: CASSKLPSSGGTSDTQYF

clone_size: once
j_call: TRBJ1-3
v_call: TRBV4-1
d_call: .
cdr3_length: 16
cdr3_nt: TGCGCCAGCAGCCAAGGGGCCGGGGGGTCTGGAAACACCATATATTTT
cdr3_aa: CASSQGAGGSGNTIYF

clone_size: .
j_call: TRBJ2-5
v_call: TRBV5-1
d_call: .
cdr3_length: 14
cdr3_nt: TGCGCCAGCAGCTTGGGAGGGCAGAAAGAGACCCAGTACTTC
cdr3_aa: CASSLGGQKETQYF

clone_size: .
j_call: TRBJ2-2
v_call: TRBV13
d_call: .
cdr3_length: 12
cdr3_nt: TGTGCCAGCAGCTCCGGGGCCGGGGAGCTGTTTTTT
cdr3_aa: CASSSGAGELFF

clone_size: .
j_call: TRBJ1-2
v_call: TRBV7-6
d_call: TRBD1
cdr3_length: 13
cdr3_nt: TGTGCCAGCAGCCCGGGACAGAACTATGGCTACACCTTC
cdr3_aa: CASSPGQNYGYTF

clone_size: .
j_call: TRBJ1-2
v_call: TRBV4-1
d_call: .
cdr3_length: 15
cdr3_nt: TGCGCCAGCAGCCCACAGGCGCAAGCTAACTATGGCTACACCTTC
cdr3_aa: CASSPQAQANYGYTF

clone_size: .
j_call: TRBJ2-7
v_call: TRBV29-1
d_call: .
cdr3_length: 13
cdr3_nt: TGCAGCGCCGCCCCTTCAGGGCCCGACGAGCAGTACTTC
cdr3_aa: CSAAPSGPDEQYF

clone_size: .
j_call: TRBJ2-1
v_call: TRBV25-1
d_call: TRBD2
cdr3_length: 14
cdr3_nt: TGTGCCAGCAGCGACCGGACTAGCGGGGGGGGCCAGTTCTTC
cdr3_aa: CASSDRTSGGGQFF